Detailed here is one T cell receptor beta chain. This receptor's antigen is unknown. The input lacks base qualities; no much larger clone sits a single base away. This record comes from a study of blood T cell repertoires in COVID-19 (dated by TCRdb to 2018 to 2021). Background on the whole study: Samples from collaborators originated in the United States, Italy and Spain and spanned both the acute and convalescent phases of COVID-19. Where HLA class I and class II types were available, the types were taken from metadata supplied by the sample provider, not from assay-based typing. Samples came from the ongoing ImmuneRACE study (first 160 participants) plus 1,254 subjects from 6 global collaborators. Deeply sampled blood TCRbeta repertoires from subjects exposed to, actively infected with, or recovered from COVID-19 were included in the dataset. Nearly every sample came with metadata listing a de-identified subject ID, COVID-19 status, age in years and sex. The material from the prospective study consisted of cDNA or gDNA derived from T cells, B-cell-depleted T cells, or PBMCs. The repertoires were released in a freely available public database meant as a resource for research on the immune response to SARS-CoV-2.

Participants in the prospective study were enrolled through a virtual design, were aged roughly 18 to 100 years, and lived in 24 United States geographic areas. In the prospective study, participants were assigned to cohorts based on the clinical history participants reported in a screening survey and a study questionnaire. For ImmuneRACE Cohort 3, a participant was defined as recovered based on two consecutive negative NP/OP PCR tests, clearance by a healthcare professional, or resolution of symptoms. Mobile phlebotomists in the prospective study collected whole blood, serum and a nasopharyngeal or oropharyngeal swab from every participant. Over a roughly 2-month period, participants in the prospective study had the option of providing additional blood draws and questionnaires. Before DNA extraction, blood samples from the prospective study were shipped at room temperature or frozen. The CDR3 measures 14 amino acids from cysteine to phenylalanine. Only the CDR3 portion is preserved as DNA: 42 bases, with reading frame beginning at the first base. The junction shows trimming of 4 bases on V and 1 base on J, plus 8 bases between the germline ends. The germline V gene gives CDR1 as SGHRS and CDR2 as YFSETQ.

Results and caveats for the whole study, not just this receptor: Clinical and demographic metadata were provided uncurated, with the amount varying by source and participant.

The immunoSEQ Assay, a bias-controlled multiplex PCR, was used to amplify TCRbeta CDR3 regions from genomic DNA. The source study handled its data this way. The number of nucleated cells in each sample was estimated by amplification of reference gene primers within the assay. To quantify the absolute abundance of each unique TCRbeta CDR3 rearrangement, sequence reads were collapsed and filtered. For each sample, productive Simpson clonality was calculated as the square root of Simpson's diversity index across productive rearrangements. TCRdb provides this immuneACCESS table in a form limited to in-frame rearrangements. Some clones are lacking; in checked studies, under half of them reflect an unresolved V gene, and why the rest are absent is not known. V and J calls and clone size are as listed in that table; D and trimming were resolved from the DNA. The sample has about 300,000 clones on record, 86% of them singletons. The ten largest clones take up less than 11% of the sample.

The sequence links TRBV5-1 to TRBJ2-2; the D gene is possibly TRBD1, with 6 bases matching. The sequencing sample was made of PBMCs or T cells enriched from blood (not recorded which). The TCR sequence derives from a woman between 18 and 29 years old who had recovered from COVID-19. The CDR3 is CASSEGVNTGELFF. The sequence in DNA is TGCGCCAGCAGCGAGGGGGTGAACACCGGGGAGCTGTTTTTT. Outside the CDR3, residues come from the reference TRBV5-1 and TRBJ2-2 proteins, so the full variable domain is: KAGVTQTPRYLIKTRGQQVTLSCSPISGHRSVSWYQQTPGQGLQFLFEYFSETQRNKGNFPGRFSGRQFSNSRSEMNVSTLELGDSALYLCASSEGVNTGELFFGEGSRLTVL.